The clone carrying this T cell receptor beta chain was seen just once. The antigen remains unidentified. This sample is drawn from a study of cytomegalovirus exposure and HLA in healthy donors. General study results and limits: A list of around 160 TCR beta chains associated with cytomegalovirus was given. Rarity held for most TCR sequences, but there were some public TCRs that occurred in many donors.

The CDR3 contains 15 residues. Germline V gene lookup returns CDR1 LNHDA and CDR2 SQIVND (reference sequence). Trimming stripped 7 bases from V and 1 base from J, with 15 bases between. The table came from immunoSEQ multiplex PCR; TCRdb's copy has only in-frame clones and leaves some out. The data hold 250,000 to 400,000 clones, with over 75% observed a single time. This TCR derives from a young man in good health and CMV-seronegative. The gene calls are TRBV19 and TRBJ2-3; tentatively, D is TRBD2 (5 bases). Input material: PBMCs. The CDR3 nucleotides read TGTGCCAGTAACCCGGCCGCGAGGGGCACAGATACGCAGTATTTT. This translates into CASNPAARGTDTQYF.